Only a few counts were recorded for the clone carrying this T cell receptor beta chain. The target antigen is unknown. This sample was taken from a study of beta chain features in type 1 diabetes. At the level of the study: Examination of sorted cells across all samples involved over 95 million cells.

Notes on the study in general: Patients' naive, central memory and regulatory TCRB repertoires appeared more alike than those of healthy donors. In every one of the four CD4+ subsets, TCRB CDR3s were moderately but significantly shorter in Type 1 diabetes patients.

Expressed TCRB transcripts were sequenced because the entire RNA isolate underwent reverse transcription. Sequencing was performed with immunoSEQ multiplex PCR; in TCRdb, only in-frame clones are kept and a portion is missing. The profile shows some 660,000 clones, over 12% of them singletons. This CDR3 is 17 amino acids long. V was clipped by 4 bases and J by 0 bases, with 18 bases between them. Per germline, CDR1 LGHNA and CDR2 YSLEER. Each of the sorted populations had a purity greater than 95%. Sequences were obtained from naive CD4+ T cells from blood. The sequence was collected from a man younger than 35 with type 1 diabetes. The rearrangement links TRBV4-3 to TRBJ1-2; D might be TRBD1 (5 bases). DNA of the CDR3: TGCGCCAGCAGCCTCGGGGGGGTCCAGAAGTCTAACTATGGCTACACCTTC. Its protein product is CASSLGGVQKSNYGYTF.